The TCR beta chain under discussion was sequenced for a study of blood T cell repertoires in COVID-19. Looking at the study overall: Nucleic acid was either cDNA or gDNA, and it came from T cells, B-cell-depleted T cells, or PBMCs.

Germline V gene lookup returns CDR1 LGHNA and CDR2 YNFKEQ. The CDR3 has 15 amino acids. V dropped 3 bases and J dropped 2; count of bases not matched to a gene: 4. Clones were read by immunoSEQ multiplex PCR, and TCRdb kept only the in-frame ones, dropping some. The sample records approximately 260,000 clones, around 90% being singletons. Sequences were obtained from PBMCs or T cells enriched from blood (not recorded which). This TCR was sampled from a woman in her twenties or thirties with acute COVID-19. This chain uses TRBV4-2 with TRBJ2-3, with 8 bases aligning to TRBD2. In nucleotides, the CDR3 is TGTGCCAGCAGCCATAGCGGGGAGGTCACAGATACGCAGTATTTT. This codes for CASSHSGEVTDTQYF.